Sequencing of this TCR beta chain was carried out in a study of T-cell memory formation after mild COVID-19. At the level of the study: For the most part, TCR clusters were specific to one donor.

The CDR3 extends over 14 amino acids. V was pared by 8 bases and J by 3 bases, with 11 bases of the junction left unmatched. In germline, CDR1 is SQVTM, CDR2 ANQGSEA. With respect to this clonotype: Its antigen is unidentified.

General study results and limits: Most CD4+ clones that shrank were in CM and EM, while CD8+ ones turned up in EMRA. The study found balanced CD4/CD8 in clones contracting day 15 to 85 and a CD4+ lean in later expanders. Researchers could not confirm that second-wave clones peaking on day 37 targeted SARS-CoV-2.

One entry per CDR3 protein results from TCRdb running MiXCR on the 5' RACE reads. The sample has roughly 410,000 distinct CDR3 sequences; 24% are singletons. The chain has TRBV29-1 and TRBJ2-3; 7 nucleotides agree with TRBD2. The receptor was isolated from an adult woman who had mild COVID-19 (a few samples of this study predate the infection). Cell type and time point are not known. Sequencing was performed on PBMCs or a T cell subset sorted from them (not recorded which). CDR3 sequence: CSSGRRGRTDTQYF. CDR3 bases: TGCAGCTCTGGTCGGCGGGGGAGGACAGATACGCAGTATTTT.